This T cell receptor beta chain stems from a study of long-term antiretroviral therapy in people with HIV. The length of the CDR3 is 17 residues. The V gene lost 4 bases and the J gene lost 3 bases, with 20 bases spanning the gap. CDR1 and CDR2 from the germline V gene are SGHDT and YYEEEE. The authors ran the immunoSEQ assay, v3.0, at survey level. Assay: immunoSEQ multiplex PCR; the TCRdb copy retains only in-frame clones and omits some. Found here are around 15,000 clones, 85% to 90% of them singletons; the top ten hold 9.5% to 15%. The TCR originated in a man aged 45-65 years with HIV. The chain carries TRBV5-6 and TRBJ2-1; possible D gene TRBD2, 6 bases. The input for sequencing was unsorted PBMCs, taken 6.9 years after starting antiretroviral therapy. The CDR3 DNA reads as TGTGCCAGCAGCATTTTTCGGACTATCCAGCTCTACAATGAGCAGTTCTTC. This gives the protein CASSIFRTIQLYNEQFF.